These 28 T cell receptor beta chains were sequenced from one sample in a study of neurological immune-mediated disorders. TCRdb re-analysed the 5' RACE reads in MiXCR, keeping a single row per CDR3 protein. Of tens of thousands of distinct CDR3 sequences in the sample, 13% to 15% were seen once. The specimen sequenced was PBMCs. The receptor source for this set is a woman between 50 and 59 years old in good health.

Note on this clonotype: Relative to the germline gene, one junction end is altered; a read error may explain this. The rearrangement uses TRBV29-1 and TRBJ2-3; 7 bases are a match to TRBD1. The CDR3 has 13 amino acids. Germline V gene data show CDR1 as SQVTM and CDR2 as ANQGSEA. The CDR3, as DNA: TGCAGCACGGGACAGCTTAGTACAGATAAGCAGTATTTT. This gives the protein CSTGQLSTDKQYF.

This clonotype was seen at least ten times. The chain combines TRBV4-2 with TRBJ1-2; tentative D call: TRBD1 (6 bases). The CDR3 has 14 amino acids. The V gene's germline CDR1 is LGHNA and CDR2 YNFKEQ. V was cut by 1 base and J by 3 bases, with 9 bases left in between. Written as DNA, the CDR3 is TGTGCCAGCAGCCAAGGCTGGACAGACTATGGCTACACCTTC. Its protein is CASSQGWTDYGYTF.

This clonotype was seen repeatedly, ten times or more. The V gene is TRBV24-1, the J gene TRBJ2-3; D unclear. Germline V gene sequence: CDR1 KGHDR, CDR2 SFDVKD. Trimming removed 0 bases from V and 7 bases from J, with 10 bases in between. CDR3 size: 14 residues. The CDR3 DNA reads TGTGCCACCAGTGATTTGGGGCGGCGTAATACGCAGTATTTT. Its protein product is CATSDLGRRNTQYF.

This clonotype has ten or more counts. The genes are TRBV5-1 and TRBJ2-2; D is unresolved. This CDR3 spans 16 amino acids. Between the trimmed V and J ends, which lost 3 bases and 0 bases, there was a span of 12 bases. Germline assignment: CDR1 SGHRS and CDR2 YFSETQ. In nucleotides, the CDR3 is TGCGCCAGCAGCTATATCGGTGGGGCGAACACCGGGGAGCTGTTTTTT. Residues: CASSYIGGANTGELFF.

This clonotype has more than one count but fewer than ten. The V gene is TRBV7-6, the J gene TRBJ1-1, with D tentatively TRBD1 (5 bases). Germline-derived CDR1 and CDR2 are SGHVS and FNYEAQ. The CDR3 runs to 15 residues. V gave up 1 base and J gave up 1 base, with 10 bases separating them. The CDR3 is CASSLGGDANTEAFF. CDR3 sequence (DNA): TGTGCCAGCAGCTTAGGCGGGGACGCGAACACTGAAGCTTTCTTT.

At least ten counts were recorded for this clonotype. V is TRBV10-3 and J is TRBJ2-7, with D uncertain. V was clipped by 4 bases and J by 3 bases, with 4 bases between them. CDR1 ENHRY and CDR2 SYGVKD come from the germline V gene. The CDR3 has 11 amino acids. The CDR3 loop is CAISANYEQYF. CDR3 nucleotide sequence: TGTGCCATCAGTGCCAACTACGAGCAGTACTTC.

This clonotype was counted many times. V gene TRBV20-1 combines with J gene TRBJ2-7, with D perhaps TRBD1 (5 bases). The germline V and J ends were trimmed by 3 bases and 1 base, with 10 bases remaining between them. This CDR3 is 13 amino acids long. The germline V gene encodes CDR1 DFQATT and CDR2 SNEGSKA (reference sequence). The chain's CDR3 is CSARGRASYEQYF. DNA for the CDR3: TGCAGTGCTAGGGGCAGGGCATCCTACGAGCAGTACTTC.

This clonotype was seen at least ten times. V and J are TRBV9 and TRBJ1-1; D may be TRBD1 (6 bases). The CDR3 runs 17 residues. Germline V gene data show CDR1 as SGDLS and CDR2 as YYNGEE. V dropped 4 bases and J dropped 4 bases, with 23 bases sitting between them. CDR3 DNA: TGTGCCAGCAGCTTCCAAGGGGGGGGCTTAACGGGCACTGAAGCTTTCTTT. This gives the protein CASSFQGGGLTGTEAFF.

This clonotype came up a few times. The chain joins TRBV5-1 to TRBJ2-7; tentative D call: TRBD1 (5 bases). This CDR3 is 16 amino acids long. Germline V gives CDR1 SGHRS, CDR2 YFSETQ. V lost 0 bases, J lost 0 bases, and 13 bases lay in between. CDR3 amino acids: CASSLDFQGSSYEQYF. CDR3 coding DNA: TGCGCCAGCAGCTTGGATTTCCAGGGCAGCTCCTACGAGCAGTACTTC.

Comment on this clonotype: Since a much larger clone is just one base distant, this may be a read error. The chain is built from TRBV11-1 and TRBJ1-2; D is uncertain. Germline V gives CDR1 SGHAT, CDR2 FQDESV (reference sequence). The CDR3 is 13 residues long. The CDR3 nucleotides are TGTGCCAGCAGCTTGGGCTCGAACTATGACTACACCTTC. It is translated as CASSLGSNYDYTF.

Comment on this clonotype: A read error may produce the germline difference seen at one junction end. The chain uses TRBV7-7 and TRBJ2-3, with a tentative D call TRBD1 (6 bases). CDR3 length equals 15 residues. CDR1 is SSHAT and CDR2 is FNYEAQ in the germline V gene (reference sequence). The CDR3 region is CASSLGQASTDTQYF. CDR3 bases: TGTGCTAGCAGCCTGGGACAAGCATCCACAGATACGCAGTATTTT. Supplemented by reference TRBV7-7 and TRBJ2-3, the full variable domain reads GAGVSQSPRYKVTKRGQDVTLRCDPISSHATLYWYQQALGQGPEFLTYFNYEAQPDKSGLPSDRFSAERPEGSISTLTIQRTEQRDSAMYRCASSLGQASTDTQYFGPGTRLTVL.

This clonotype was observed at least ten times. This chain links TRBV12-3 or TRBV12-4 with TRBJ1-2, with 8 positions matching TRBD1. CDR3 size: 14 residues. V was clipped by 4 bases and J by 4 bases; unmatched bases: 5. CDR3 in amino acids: CASSSRQGPYGYTF. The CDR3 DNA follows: TGTGCCAGCAGTTCCAGACAGGGGCCCTATGGCTACACCTTC.

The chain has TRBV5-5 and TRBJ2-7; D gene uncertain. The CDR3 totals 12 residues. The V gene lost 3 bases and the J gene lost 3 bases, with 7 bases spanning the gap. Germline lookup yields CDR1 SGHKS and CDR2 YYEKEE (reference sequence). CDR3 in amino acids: CASSSMSYEQYF. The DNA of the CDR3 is TGTGCCAGCAGCTCGATGAGCTACGAGCAGTACTTC.

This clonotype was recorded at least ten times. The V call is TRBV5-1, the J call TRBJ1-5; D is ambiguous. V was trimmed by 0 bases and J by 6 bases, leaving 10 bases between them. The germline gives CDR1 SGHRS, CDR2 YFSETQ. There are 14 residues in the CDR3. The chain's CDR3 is CASSLGGNGQPQHF. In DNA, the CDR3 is TGCGCCAGCAGCTTGGGCGGGAACGGTCAGCCCCAGCATTTT.

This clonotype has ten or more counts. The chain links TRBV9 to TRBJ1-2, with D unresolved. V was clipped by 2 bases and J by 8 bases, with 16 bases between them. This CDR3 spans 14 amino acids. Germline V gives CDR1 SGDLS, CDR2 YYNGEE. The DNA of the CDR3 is TGTGCCAGCAGCGTTAAGGGTACGACGGAGGGCTACACCTTC. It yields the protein CASSVKGTTEGYTF. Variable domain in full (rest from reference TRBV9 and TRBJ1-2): DSGVTQTPKHLITATGQRVTLRCSPRSGDLSVYWYQQSLDQGLQFLIQYYNGEERAKGNILERFSAQQFPDLHSELNLSSLELGDSALYFCASSVKGTTEGYTFGSGTRLTVV.

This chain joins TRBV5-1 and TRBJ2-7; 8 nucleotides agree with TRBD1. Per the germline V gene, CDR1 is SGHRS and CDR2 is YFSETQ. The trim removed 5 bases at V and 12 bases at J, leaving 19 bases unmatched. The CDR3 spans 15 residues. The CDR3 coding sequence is TGCGCCAGCAGGCCGAGGACAGGGCCCGGGTTTCCTCTGTACTTC. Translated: CASRPRTGPGFPLYF.

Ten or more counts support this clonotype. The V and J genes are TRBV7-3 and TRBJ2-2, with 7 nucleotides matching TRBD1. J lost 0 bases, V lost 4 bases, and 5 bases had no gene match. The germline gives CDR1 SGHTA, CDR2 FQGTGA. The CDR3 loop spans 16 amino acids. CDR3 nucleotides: TGTGCCAGCAGCTCACCCGGGACAGCGAACACCGGGGAGCTGTTTTTT. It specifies CASSSPGTANTGELFF.

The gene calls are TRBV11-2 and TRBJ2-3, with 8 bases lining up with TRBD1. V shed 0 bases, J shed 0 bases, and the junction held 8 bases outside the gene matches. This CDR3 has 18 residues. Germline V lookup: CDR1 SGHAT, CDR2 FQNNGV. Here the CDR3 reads CASSLDLPGTGSTDTQYF. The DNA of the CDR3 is TGTGCCAGCAGCTTAGATCTCCCCGGGACAGGCAGCACAGATACGCAGTATTTT.

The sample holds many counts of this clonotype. The CDR3 DNA follows: TGTGCCAGCAGCCCGGGGACTAGCGGGATTCGTGAGCAGTTCTTC. Amino acid sequence: CASSPGTSGIREQFF. The V gene is TRBV7-2, the J gene TRBJ2-1; 13 bases agree with TRBD2. Germline loops: CDR1 SGHTA, CDR2 FQGNSA. The J segment lost 9 bases and the V segment lost 5 bases, leaving 7 bases of the junction unmatched. The CDR3 sequence is 15 residues long.

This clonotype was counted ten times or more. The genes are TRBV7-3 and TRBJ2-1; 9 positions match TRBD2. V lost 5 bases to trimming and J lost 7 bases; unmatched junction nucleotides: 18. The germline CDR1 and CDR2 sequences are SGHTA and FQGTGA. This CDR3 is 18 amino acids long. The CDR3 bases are TGTGCCAGCAGCCCACCGTTCTATAGCGGGAGAAAGGGGAATGAGCAGTTCTTC. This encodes CASSPPFYSGRKGNEQFF.

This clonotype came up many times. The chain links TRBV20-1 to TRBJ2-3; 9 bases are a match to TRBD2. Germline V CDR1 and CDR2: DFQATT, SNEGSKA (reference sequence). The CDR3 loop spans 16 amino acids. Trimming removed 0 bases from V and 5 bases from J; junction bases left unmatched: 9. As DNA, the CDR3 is TGCAGTGCTAGAGATCCCGCGGGAGGGCCTGGAGATACGCAGTATTTT. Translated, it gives CSARDPAGGPGDTQYF.

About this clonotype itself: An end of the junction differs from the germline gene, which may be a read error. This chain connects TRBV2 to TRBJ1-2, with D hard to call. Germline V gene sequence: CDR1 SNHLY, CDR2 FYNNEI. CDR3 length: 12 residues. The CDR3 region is CASSEDSYGHTF. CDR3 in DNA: TGTGCCAGCAGTGAAGACAGCTATGGCCACACCTTC.

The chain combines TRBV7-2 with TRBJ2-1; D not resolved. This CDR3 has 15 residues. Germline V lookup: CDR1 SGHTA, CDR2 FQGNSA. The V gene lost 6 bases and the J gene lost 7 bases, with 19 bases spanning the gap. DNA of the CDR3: TGTGCCAGCAGTCGCTCCGTGACATGGATAAATGAGCAGTTCTTC. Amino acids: CASSRSVTWINEQFF.

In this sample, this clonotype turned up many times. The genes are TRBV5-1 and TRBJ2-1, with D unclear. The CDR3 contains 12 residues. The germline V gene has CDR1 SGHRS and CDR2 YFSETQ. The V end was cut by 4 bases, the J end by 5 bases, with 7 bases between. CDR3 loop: CASSAEDNEQFF. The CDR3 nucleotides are TGCGCCAGCAGCGCCGAAGACAATGAGCAGTTCTTC.

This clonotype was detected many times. The CDR3 reads CASGGSGSMETQYF. The CDR3 DNA follows: TGTGCCAGCGGGGGGAGTGGGTCGATGGAGACCCAGTACTTC. The chain joins TRBV28 to TRBJ2-5, with D perhaps TRBD2 (6 bases). The germline gives CDR1 MDHEN, CDR2 SYDVKM. Deletions cut 8 bases from V and 5 bases from J, with 18 bases between. The CDR3 is 14 amino acids.

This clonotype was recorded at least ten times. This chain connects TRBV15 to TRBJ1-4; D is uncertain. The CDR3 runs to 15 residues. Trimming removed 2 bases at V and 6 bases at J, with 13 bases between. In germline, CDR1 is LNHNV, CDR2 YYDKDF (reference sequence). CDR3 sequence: CATSRPPDLDEKLFF. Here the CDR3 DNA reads TGTGCCACCAGCAGACCCCCGGACCTTGATGAAAAACTGTTTTTT.

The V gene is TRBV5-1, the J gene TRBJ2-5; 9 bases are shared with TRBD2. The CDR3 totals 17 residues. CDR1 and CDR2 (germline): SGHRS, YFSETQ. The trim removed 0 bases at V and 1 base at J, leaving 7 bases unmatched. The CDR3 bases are TGCGCCAGCAGCTTGGGTCCTAGCGGGGACCGCCAAGAGACCCAGTACTTC. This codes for CASSLGPSGDRQETQYF.

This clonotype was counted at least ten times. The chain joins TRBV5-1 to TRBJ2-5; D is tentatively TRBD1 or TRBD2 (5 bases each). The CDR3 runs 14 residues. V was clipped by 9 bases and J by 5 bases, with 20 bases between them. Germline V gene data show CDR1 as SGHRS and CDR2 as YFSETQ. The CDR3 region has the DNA TGCGCCACCTCGCTCGGGGCAGGGCAGGAGACCCAGTACTTC. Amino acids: CATSLGAGQETQYF.